Listed here are 14 T cell receptor beta chains from one sample, sequenced in a study of blood T cell repertoires in COVID-19. Assay used: immunoSEQ multiplex PCR; TCRdb lists only in-frame clones, some missing. The sample lists some 60,000 clones, about four fifths occurring once. Specimen: peripheral blood. The source is a man aged 25 to 45 with COVID-19, enrolled during active disease.

The V and J genes are TRBV7-6 and TRBJ2-3; 11 nucleotides agree with TRBD2. This CDR3 is 17 amino acids long. The ends lost 1 base at V and 2 bases at J; junction bases unmatched: 5. CDR1 is SGHVS, CDR2 FNYEAQ, per germline. Written as DNA, the CDR3 is TGTGCCAGCAGCTTAGGGACTAGCGGGTCCTCCACAGATACGCAGTATTTT. This codes for CASSLGTSGSSTDTQYF.

The CDR3 sequence: CASSVAPEDRVHGYTF. Here the CDR3 DNA reads TGTGCCAGCAGCGTAGCCCCAGAGGACAGGGTCCATGGCTACACCTTC. The chain carries TRBV9 and TRBJ1-2, with TRBD1 matching over 8 bases. J lost 6 bases, V lost 0 bases, and 10 bases had no gene match. CDR1 SGDLS and CDR2 YYNGEE come from the germline V gene. This CDR3 spans 16 amino acids.

This clone was picked up one time. The rearrangement joins TRBV19 to TRBJ2-1; no definite D call. Germline V gene sequence: CDR1 LNHDA, CDR2 SQIVND (reference sequence). The CDR3 totals 12 residues. Trimming took off 8 bases at V and 7 bases at J, with 12 bases between the two ends. The CDR3 DNA follows: TGTGCCAGTGCGTCCCGATTTAATGAGCAGTTCTTC. Translating gives CASASRFNEQFF.

The rearrangement uses TRBV6-5 and TRBJ1-6; D is perhaps TRBD1 (6 bases). V was trimmed by 6 bases and J by 8 bases, leaving 11 bases between them. CDR3 length equals 13 residues. Per germline, CDR1 MNHEY and CDR2 SVGAGI. CDR3 coding DNA: TGTGCCAGCAGCAGGGGTGGGGATTCACCCCTCCACTTT. This codes for CASSRGGDSPLHF.

This clone occurred once. This chain joins TRBV2 and TRBJ2-1, with TRBD2 matching 13 bases. Looked up from germline, CDR1 is SNHLY and CDR2 is FYNNEI. CDR3 length equals 18 residues. V lost 0 bases, J lost 1 base, and 3 bases stayed unmatched. CDR3 bases: TGTGCCAGCAGTGAAGCCGGGACTAGCGGGAATTCCTACAATGAGCAGTTCTTC. Its protein product is CASSEAGTSGNSYNEQFF.

For this clone: It may be a read error: a sequence one base away is much more abundant. The same CDR3 is also encoded by other DNA sequences in this sample. The chain recombines TRBV13 with TRBJ2-6; 8 nucleotides match TRBD2. The CDR3 loop spans 19 amino acids. In germline, CDR1 is PRHDT, CDR2 FYEKMQ (reference sequence). Losses at the gene ends were 5 bases for V and 1 base for J; bases not matched to a gene: 13. The CDR3 nucleotides read TGTGCCAGCAGCCGTATTAGGGACCGGGGGGGATCTGGGGCCAACGTCCTGACTTTC. Translated: CASSRIRDRGGSGANVLTF.

This chain uses TRBV4-1 with TRBJ2-7; the match to TRBD1 covers 8 bases. The CDR3 contains 15 residues. Germline CDR1 and CDR2: MGHRA and YSYEKL. The V gene end was trimmed by 3 bases and the J gene end by 6 bases; junction bases not matched to a gene: 10. This chain's CDR3 is CASSHPGQALGEQYF. CDR3 nucleotide sequence: TGCGCCAGCAGCCACCCGGGACAGGCCCTCGGCGAGCAGTACTTC.

The chain carries TRBV28 and TRBJ1-6; 8 bases are a match to TRBD1. In germline, CDR1 is MDHEN, CDR2 SYDVKM. The CDR3 has 13 amino acids. The V gene end was trimmed by 4 bases and the J gene end by 14 bases; junction bases not matched to a gene: 7. DNA for the CDR3: TGTGCCAGCAGTTATGGGGAGACAGGGGCCCTCCACTTT. Residues: CASSYGETGALHF.

The DNA of the CDR3 is TGTGCCAGCAGTTTATCGGATGCGGGGGCGTTCTACGAGCAGTACTTC. Protein sequence: CASSLSDAGAFYEQYF. The chain links TRBV27 to TRBJ2-7; D is perhaps TRBD2 (7 bases). Germline CDR1 MNHEY, CDR2 SMNVEV (reference sequence). Deletions cut 0 bases from V and 3 bases from J, with 15 bases between. The CDR3 runs to 16 residues.

This sequence joins TRBV4-2 and TRBJ1-6, with D hard to call. Germline values: CDR1 LGHNA, CDR2 YNFKEQ. Trimming shortened V by 0 bases and J by 0 bases, and 9 bases separated the two germline ends. This CDR3 is built from 17 residues. The CDR3 region has the DNA TGTGCCAGCAGCCAAGAAGGCGGGAGCTCCTATAATTCACCCCTCCACTTT. This sequence encodes CASSQEGGSSYNSPLHF.

The chain combines TRBV6-5 with TRBJ1-2; D gene uncertain. Germline V gene data show CDR1 as MNHEY and CDR2 as SVGAGI. The CDR3 runs 14 residues. V lost 0 bases and J lost 0, with 5 bases in between. The CDR3 DNA follows: TGTGCCAGCAGTTACTCGCAGGCTAACTATGGCTACACCTTC. Protein product: CASSYSQANYGYTF.

The gene calls are TRBV28 and TRBJ2-7; 7 bases match TRBD1. Germline values: CDR1 MDHEN, CDR2 SYDVKM. V shed 3 bases, J shed 2 bases, and the junction held 7 bases outside the gene matches. This CDR3 is 15 amino acids long. The CDR3 DNA follows: TGTGCCAGCAGTTTTAGGGGACAGAGAACCTACGAGCAGTACTTC. This sequence encodes CASSFRGQRTYEQYF.

This clone was picked up a small number of times. The chain couples TRBV19 to TRBJ2-1; 8 bases line up with TRBD1. V was clipped by 2 bases and J by 7 bases; unmatched bases: 13. Germline CDR1 is LNHDA and CDR2 is SQIVND (reference sequence). The CDR3 spans 17 residues. CDR3: CASSIFPGQGKENEQFF. The CDR3 DNA reads TGTGCCAGTAGTATATTCCCCGGACAGGGAAAGGAAAATGAGCAGTTCTTC.

The chain employs TRBV6-5 and TRBJ2-1, with D possibly TRBD2 on 6 matching bases. The V end was cut by 2 bases, the J end by 9 bases, with 11 bases between. This CDR3 is 13 amino acids long. Germline V gene sequence: CDR1 MNHEY, CDR2 SVGAGI. CDR3 sequence: CASSYGGGGEQFF. CDR3 in DNA: TGTGCCAGCAGTTACGGGGGAGGTGGTGAGCAGTTCTTC.